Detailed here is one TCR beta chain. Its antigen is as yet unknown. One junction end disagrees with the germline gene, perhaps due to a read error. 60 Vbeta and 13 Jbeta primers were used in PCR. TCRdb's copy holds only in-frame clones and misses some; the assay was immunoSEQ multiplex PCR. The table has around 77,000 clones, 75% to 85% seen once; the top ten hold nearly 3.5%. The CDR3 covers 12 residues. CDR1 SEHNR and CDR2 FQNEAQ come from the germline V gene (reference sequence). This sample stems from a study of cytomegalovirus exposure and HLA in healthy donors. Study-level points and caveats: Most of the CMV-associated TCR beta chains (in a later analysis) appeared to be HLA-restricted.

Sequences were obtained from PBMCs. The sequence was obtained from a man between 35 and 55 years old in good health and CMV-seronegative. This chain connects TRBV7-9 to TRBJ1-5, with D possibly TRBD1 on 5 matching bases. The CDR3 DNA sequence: TGTTCCAGCAGTCGGGGGGGTCAGCCCCAGCATTTT. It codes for CSSSRGGQPQHF.